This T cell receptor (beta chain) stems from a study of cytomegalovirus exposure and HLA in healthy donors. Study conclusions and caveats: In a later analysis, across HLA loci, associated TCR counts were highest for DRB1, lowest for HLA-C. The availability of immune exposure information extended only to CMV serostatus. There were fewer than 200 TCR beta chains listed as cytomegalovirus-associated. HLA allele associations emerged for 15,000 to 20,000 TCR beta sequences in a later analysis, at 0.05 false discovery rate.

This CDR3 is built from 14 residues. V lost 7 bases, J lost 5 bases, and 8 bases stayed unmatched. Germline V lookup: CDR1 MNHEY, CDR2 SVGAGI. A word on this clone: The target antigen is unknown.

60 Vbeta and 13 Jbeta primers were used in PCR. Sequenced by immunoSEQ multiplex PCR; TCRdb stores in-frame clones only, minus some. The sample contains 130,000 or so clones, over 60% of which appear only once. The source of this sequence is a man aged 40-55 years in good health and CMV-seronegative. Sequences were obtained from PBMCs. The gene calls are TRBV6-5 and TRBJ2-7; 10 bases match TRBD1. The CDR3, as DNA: TGTGCCAGCATCCCAGGGACAGGGGCCCACGAGCAGTACTTC. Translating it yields CASIPGTGAHEQYF.